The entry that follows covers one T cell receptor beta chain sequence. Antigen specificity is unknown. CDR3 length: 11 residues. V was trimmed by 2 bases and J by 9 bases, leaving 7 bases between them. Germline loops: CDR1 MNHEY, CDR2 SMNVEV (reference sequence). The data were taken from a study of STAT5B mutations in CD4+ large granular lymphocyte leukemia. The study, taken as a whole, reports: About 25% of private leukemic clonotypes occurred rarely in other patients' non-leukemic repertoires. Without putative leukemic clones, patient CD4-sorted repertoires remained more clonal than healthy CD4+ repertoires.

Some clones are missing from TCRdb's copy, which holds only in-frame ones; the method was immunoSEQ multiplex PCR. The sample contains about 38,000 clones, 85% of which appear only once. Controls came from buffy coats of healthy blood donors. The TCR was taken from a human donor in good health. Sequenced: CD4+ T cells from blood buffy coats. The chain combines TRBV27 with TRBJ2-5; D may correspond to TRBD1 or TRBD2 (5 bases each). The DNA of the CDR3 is TGTGCCAGCAGTTTAGGGGGAGCCCAGTACTTC. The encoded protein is CASSLGGAQYF.